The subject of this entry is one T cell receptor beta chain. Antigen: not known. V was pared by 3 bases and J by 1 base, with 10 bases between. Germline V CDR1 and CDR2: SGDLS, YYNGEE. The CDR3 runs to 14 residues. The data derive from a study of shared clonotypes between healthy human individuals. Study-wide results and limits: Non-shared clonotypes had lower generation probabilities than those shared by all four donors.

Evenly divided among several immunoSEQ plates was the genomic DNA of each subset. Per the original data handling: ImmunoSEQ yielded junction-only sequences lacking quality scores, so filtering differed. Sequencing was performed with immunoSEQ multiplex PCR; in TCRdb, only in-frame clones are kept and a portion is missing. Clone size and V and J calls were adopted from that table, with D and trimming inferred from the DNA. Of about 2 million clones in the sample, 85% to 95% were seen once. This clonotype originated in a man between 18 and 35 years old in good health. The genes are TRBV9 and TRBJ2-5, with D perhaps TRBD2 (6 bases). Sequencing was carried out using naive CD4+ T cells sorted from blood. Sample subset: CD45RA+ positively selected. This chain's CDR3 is CASSAGLAQETQYF. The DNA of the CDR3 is TGTGCCAGCAGCGCGGGACTCGCCCAAGAGACCCAGTACTTC.